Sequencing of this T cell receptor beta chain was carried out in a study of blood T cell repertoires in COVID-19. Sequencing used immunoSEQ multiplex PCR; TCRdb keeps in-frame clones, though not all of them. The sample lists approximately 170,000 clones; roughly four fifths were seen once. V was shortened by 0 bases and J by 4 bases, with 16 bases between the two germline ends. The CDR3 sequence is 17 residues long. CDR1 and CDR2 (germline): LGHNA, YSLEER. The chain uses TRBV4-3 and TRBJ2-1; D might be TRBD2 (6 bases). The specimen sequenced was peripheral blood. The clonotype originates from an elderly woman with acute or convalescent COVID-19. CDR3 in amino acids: CASSQDGGSGQYNEQFF. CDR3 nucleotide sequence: TGCGCCAGCAGCCAAGATGGGGGTAGCGGCCAATACAATGAGCAGTTCTTC.